The sequence of this TCR beta chain was determined in a study of T cells after yellow fever vaccination. Study-wide results and limits: Repertoires sorted by FACS could include abundant clonotypes that are contaminants from the bulk population.

This clonotype was observed at least ten times. Antigen: not known. Germline V lookup: CDR1 SQVTM, CDR2 ANQGSEA. The ends lost 2 bases at V and 6 bases at J; junction bases unmatched: 8. This CDR3 has 15 residues. TCRdb reprocessed the 5' RACE reads via MiXCR and lists one record per CDR3 protein. The data show 110,000 or so distinct CDR3 sequences, with 7.2% seen just once and roughly 2.5% held by the top ten. This TCR was sampled from a man aged 18 to 30 who received the YFV17D yellow fever vaccine. The chain combines TRBV29-1 with TRBJ2-3; 10 nucleotides line up with TRBD1. The source material was CD4+ T cells sorted from PBMCs, sampled approximately 40 days after the first yellow fever vaccination. CDR3 residues: CSVERTGGFLDTQYF. DNA for the CDR3: TGCAGCGTTGAAAGGACAGGGGGATTCCTGGATACGCAGTATTTT.